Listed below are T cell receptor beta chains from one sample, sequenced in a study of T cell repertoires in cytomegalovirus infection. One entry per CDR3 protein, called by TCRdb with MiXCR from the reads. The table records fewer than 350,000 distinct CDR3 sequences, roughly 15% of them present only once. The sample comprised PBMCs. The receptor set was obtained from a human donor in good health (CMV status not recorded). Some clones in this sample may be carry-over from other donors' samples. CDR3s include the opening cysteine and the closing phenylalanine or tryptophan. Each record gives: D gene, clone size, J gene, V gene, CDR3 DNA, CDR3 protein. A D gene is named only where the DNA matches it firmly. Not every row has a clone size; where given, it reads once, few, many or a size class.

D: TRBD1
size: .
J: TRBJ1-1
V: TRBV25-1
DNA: TGTGCCAGCAGGGAAAGACAGGGTGAAGCTTTCTTT
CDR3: CASRERQGEAFF

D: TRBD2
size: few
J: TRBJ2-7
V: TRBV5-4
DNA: TGTGCCAGCAGCGCCGGGACTAGCGGTTCCTACGAGCAGTACTTC
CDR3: CASSAGTSGSYEQYF

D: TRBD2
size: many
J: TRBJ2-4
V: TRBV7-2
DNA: TGTGCCAGCAGCTCTTATAGCGGGGGGATAGCCAAAAACATTCAGTACTTC
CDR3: CASSSYSGGIAKNIQYF

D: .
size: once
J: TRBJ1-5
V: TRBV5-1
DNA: TGCGCCAGCAGCCAGGATGGACATGGCAATCAGCCCCAGCATTTT
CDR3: CASSQDGHGNQPQHF

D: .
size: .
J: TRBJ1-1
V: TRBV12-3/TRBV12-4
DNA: TGTGCCACCAAACGTCCCCCCTCTTTCAACACTGAAGCTTTCTTT
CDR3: CATKRPPSFNTEAFF

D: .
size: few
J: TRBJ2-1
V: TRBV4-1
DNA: TGCGCCAGCAGCCGGCCGGGACAATCCTCCTCCTACAATGAGCAGTTCTTC
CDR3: CASSRPGQSSSYNEQFF

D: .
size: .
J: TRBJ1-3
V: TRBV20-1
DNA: TGCAGTGCTAGAGCTTGGGCCGGAAACACCATATATTTT
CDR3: CSARAWAGNTIYF

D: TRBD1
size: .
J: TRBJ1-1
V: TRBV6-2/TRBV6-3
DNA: TGTGCCAGCAGGGCTTCGACAGGGGGCACTGAAGCTTTCTTT
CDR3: CASRASTGGTEAFF

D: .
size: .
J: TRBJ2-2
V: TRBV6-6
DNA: TGTGCCAGCAGTTACAGCGGTACCGGGGAGCTGTTTTTT
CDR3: CASSYSGTGELFF

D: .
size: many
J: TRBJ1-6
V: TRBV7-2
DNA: TGTGCCAGCAGCTTAGGGGGGGATTCACCCCTCCACTTT
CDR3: CASSLGGDSPLHF

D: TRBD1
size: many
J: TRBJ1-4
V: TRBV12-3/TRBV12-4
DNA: TGTGCCAGCAGCCGTGCCGGGACAGACCTTAATGAAAAACTGTTTTTT
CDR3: CASSRAGTDLNEKLFF

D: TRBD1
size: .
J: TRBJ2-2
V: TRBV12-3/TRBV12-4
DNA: TGTGCCAGCAGTAACAGACAGGGGGCGGGCACCGGGGAGCTGTTTTTT
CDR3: CASSNRQGAGTGELFF

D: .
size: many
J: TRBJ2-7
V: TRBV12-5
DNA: TGTGCTAGTGGCCTCTCGGCCTCGGCTATCTACGAGCAGTACTTC
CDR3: CASGLSASAIYEQYF

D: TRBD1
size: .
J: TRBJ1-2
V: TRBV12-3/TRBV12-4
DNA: TGTGCCAGCAGTTTACCGGGACAGGTTGGCTACACCTTC
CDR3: CASSLPGQVGYTF

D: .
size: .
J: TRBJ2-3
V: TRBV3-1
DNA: TGTGCCAGCAGCCAGTCGACCGCTACAGCTACGCAGTATTTT
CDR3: CASSQSTATATQYF

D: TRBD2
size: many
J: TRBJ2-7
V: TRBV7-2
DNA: TGTGCCAGCAGCTCCCAGGGACTAGCGGGGTTCAACGAGCAGTACTTC
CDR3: CASSSQGLAGFNEQYF

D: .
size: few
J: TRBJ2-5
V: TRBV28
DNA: TGTGCCAGCGGTAGATACAGGGTGTTGGAGACCCAGTACTTC
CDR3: CASGRYRVLETQYF